This TCR beta chain is drawn from a study of blood T cell repertoires in COVID-19. Overall study context: COVID-19 samples, acute and convalescent, were from the United States, Italy and Spain. T cells, B-cell-depleted T cells, or PBMCs provided the cDNA or gDNA that served as material.

There are 15 residues in the CDR3. V shed 7 bases and J 0 bases; nucleotides not matched to a gene: 9. The authors' processing: Cell counts per sample came from amplifying reference gene primers. Assay: immunoSEQ multiplex PCR; the TCRdb copy retains only in-frame clones and omits some. The DNA was the basis for D and trimming; V, J and clone size are from that table. This table has some 160,000 clones, roughly 84% appearing once. The receptor was isolated from a human donor in a cohort sampled during active COVID-19. The sequenced material came from peripheral blood. The chain recombines TRBV23-1 with TRBJ2-7; 7 nucleotides align to TRBD2. TRBV23-1 is designated an ORF whose function remains uncertain. The CDR3 coding sequence is TGCGCCAGCACTCCCCGGGGGGTGAGCTCCTACGAGCAGTACTTC. It is translated as CASTPRGVSSYEQYF.